This T cell receptor (beta chain) derives from a study of radiotherapy plus CTLA-4 blockade in lung cancer. Turning to the study itself: Disease control was present in 31% of patients, and objective responses in 15% to 20%.

The V and J ends lost 6 bases and 10 bases respectively, with 13 bases between them. The CDR3 spans 12 residues. Germline assignment: CDR1 LGHNT and CDR2 FRNRAP. Study-wide results and limits: The best predictor of response was reported to be early blood T cell clone dynamics, with interferon-beta. Expansion of tumor-derived TCR clones was observed in blood after radiotherapy plus ipilimumab.

Note on this clone: What it binds is not known.

Repertoires were generated with immunoSEQ multiplex PCR, while TCRdb's copy carries only in-frame clones and drops some. The sample shows about 49,000 clones, 70% to 90% of them seen only once. Receiving focal radiation plus CTLA-4 blockade with ipilimumab were patients who had chemo-refractory metastatic non-small-cell lung cancer. Sequencing was performed on peripheral blood, taken from a patient treated with radiotherapy plus ipilimumab. V is TRBV12-5 and J is TRBJ2-1, with D perhaps TRBD1 (6 bases). The receptor comes from a human donor with non-small cell lung cancer whose response to radiotherapy plus ipilimumab could not be evaluated. The CDR3 coding sequence is TGTGCTAGTGGCCACACAGGGATGGAGCAGTTCTTC. Encoded protein: CASGHTGMEQFF. The whole variable domain, filled in from reference TRBV12-5 and TRBJ2-1, reads DARVTQTPRHKVTEMGQEVTMRCQPILGHNTVFWYRQTMMQGLELLAYFRNRAPLDDSGMPKDRFSAEMPDATLATLKIQPSEPRDSAVYFCASGHTGMEQFFGPGTRLTVL.